These 6 T cell receptor beta chains originate from one sample sequenced in a study of T cell responses to AZD1222 COVID-19 vaccine. Sequencing was performed with immunoSEQ multiplex PCR; in TCRdb, only in-frame clones are kept and a portion is missing. The sample has around 100,000 clones, over 80% seen once. The sequences come from peripheral blood, collected on day 0 of AZD1222 vaccination. The receptors shown here come from an adult in good health.

This chain joins TRBV19 and TRBJ1-1; TRBD1 might be the D (5 bases). V lost 6 bases, J lost 1 base, and 18 bases lay in between. This CDR3 contains 16 residues. Germline CDR1 LNHDA, CDR2 SQIVND (reference sequence). The CDR3 reads CASSSLGLLSNTEAFF. DNA of the CDR3: TGTGCCAGTAGCAGCCTGGGGCTCCTTTCGAACACTGAAGCTTTCTTT.

In this sample, this clone turned up once. The gene calls are TRBV4-1 and TRBJ2-2; 7 positions agree with TRBD2. The CDR3 is 14 residues long. After removal of 4 bases from V and 7 bases from J, the junction contained 6 bases not matched to a gene. Germline V gives CDR1 MGHRA, CDR2 YSYEKL. In nucleotides, the CDR3 is TGCGCCAGCAGCCTGCGGGAGTCTGGCGGGGAGCTGTTTTTT. It is translated as CASSLRESGGELFF.

The chain carries TRBV15 and TRBJ2-7; 7 bases fit TRBD1. The CDR3 runs 14 residues. Germline CDR1 is LNHNV and CDR2 is YYDKDF (reference sequence). The J segment lost 4 bases and the V segment lost 5 bases, leaving 8 bases of the junction unmatched. DNA for the CDR3: TGTGCCACCAGCTGGGGACAGCGGCCTTACGAGCAGTACTTC. Its protein product is CATSWGQRPYEQYF.

The V call is TRBV18, the J call TRBJ1-2, with 8 bases identical to TRBD1. The CDR3 runs to 15 residues. The V gene's germline CDR1 is KGHSH and CDR2 LQKENI. Trimming cost V 6 bases and J 2 bases; bases outside gene matches: 8. Here the CDR3 reads CASSPDRGANYGYTF. DNA of the CDR3: TGTGCCAGCTCCCCAGACAGGGGAGCAAACTATGGCTACACCTTC.

The chain recombines TRBV12-1 with TRBJ2-1; the table assigns TRBD2, which was not confirmed against the DNA. TRBV12-1 is a documented pseudogene. The CDR3 covers 16 residues. CDR3 in amino acids: CASSHHSGSPYNEQFF. The CDR3 bases are TGTGCCAGCAGCCACCATAGCGGGAGTCCCTACAATGAGCAGTTCTTC.

This clone appeared a single time. The rearrangement uses TRBV7-3 and TRBJ2-3; D is ambiguous. Per germline, CDR1 SGHTA and CDR2 FQGTGA. This CDR3 has 13 amino acids. Trimming took 2 bases from V and 5 from J, leaving 8 bases between them. CDR3 sequence (DNA): TGTGCCAGCAGCTTAGTCCCATTAGATACGCAGTATTTT. It yields the protein CASSLVPLDTQYF.